This TCR beta chain was recovered during a study of cytomegalovirus exposure and HLA in healthy donors. Sequencing used immunoSEQ multiplex PCR; TCRdb keeps in-frame clones, though not all of them. This sample has tens of thousands of clones, with 94% found just once. This clone appeared a single time. The CDR3 extends over 16 amino acids. V gave up 0 bases and J gave up 13 bases; unmatched junction bases: 18. In germline, CDR1 is SGHRS, CDR2 YFSETQ. The TCR comes from a woman aged 18 to 35 in good health and CMV-seronegative. Sequencing used PBMCs. The chain carries TRBV5-1 and TRBJ1-2; TRBD1 matches 7 bases. This chain's CDR3 is CASSLGLGGQPTACTF. The CDR3, as DNA: TGCGCCAGCAGCTTGGGACTCGGGGGACAGCCTACTGCTTGCACCTTC.